Shown below are 5 T cell receptor beta chains from a single sample sequenced in a study of cytomegalovirus exposure and HLA in healthy donors. A multiplex PCR was run with 60 Vbeta primers and 13 Jbeta primers. Method: immunoSEQ multiplex PCR; TCRdb's copy keeps in-frame clones and lacks some. Of fewer than 300,000 clones in the sample, roughly 89% were seen once. Material for sequencing was PBMCs. All receptors derive from a man aged 35 to 55 in good health and CMV-seropositive.

This chain joins TRBV5-1 and TRBJ2-2; possibly TRBD1 for D (6 bases). The V gene lost 2 bases and the J gene lost 1 base, with 9 bases spanning the gap. Germline V gives CDR1 SGHRS, CDR2 YFSETQ. This CDR3 region has 15 residues. The CDR3 DNA reads TGCGCCAGCAGCTTAGTACAGGGGAACACCGGGGAGCTGTTTTTT. Translated: CASSLVQGNTGELFF.

The V and J genes are TRBV2 and TRBJ2-3; D is uncertain. Per the germline V gene, CDR1 is SNHLY and CDR2 is FYNNEI. The germline V and J ends were trimmed by 8 bases and 3 bases, with 12 bases remaining between them. The CDR3 consists of 13 residues. CDR3 region: CASHGFPTDTQYF. The CDR3 DNA sequence: TGTGCCAGCCACGGGTTCCCGACAGATACGCAGTATTTT.

This chain's CDR3 is CASSFRTSGNNEQFF. In nucleotides, the CDR3 is TGTGCCAGCAGCTTTCGGACTAGCGGGAACAATGAGCAGTTCTTC. The rearrangement uses TRBV13 and TRBJ2-1; 12 nucleotides align to TRBD2. The CDR3 sequence is 15 residues long. Losses at the gene ends were 3 bases for V and 5 bases for J; bases not matched to a gene: 2. Germline V gene data show CDR1 as PRHDT and CDR2 as FYEKMQ (reference sequence).

This CDR3 is CASSQGRGQPQHF. The CDR3 region has the DNA TGTGCCAGCTCACAGGGGAGGGGGCAGCCCCAGCATTTT. The rearrangement links TRBV18 to TRBJ1-5, with TRBD1 as a possible D gene (6 bases). V lost 4 bases, J lost 7 bases, and 11 bases lay in between. The germline gives CDR1 KGHSH, CDR2 LQKENI. This CDR3 has 13 residues.

The CDR3: CASSPTRESVYNEQFF. The DNA of the CDR3 is TGTGCCAGCAGCCCCACGCGGGAGTCCGTTTACAATGAGCAGTTCTTC. The gene calls are TRBV9 and TRBJ2-1; 7 bases line up with TRBD2. The V gene end was trimmed by 4 bases and the J gene end by 4 bases; junction bases not matched to a gene: 11. Germline V gene lookup returns CDR1 SGDLS and CDR2 YYNGEE. The CDR3 has 16 residues. Combining the CDR3 with reference TRBV9 and TRBJ2-1 gives the whole variable domain DSGVTQTPKHLITATGQRVTLRCSPRSGDLSVYWYQQSLDQGLQFLIQYYNGEERAKGNILERFSAQQFPDLHSELNLSSLELGDSALYFCASSPTRESVYNEQFFGPGTRLTVL.